The sequence of this TCR beta chain was determined in a study of post-analysis software for immune sequencing data. TCR beta cDNA libraries included unique molecular identifiers. Input populations of roughly 0.95 to 10 million T cells gave rise to approximately 500,000 cDNA molecules. TCRdb reanalysed the PCR reads using MiXCR and keeps one entry per CDR3 protein. The sample records around 700,000 distinct CDR3 sequences, 55% to 70% being singletons. V was clipped by 0 bases and J by 1 base, with 10 bases between them. This CDR3 region has 15 residues. Germline V lookup: CDR1 SGHRS, CDR2 YFSETQ. Of note for this clonotype: Antigen: not known.

Whole-study results and caveats: Higher frequency in patients than in controls was seen for about five TRBV segments, with TRBV5-6, TRBV5-1 and TRBV20-1 among them.

The gene calls are TRBV5-1 and TRBJ2-5, with no clear D. This TCR came from a girl aged 2 to 9 with multiple sclerosis. The sample taken for sequencing was blood. The CDR3 region is CASSLGPRFQETQYF. CDR3 coding DNA: TGCGCCAGCAGCTTGGGACCGAGGTTCCAAGAGACCCAGTACTTC.